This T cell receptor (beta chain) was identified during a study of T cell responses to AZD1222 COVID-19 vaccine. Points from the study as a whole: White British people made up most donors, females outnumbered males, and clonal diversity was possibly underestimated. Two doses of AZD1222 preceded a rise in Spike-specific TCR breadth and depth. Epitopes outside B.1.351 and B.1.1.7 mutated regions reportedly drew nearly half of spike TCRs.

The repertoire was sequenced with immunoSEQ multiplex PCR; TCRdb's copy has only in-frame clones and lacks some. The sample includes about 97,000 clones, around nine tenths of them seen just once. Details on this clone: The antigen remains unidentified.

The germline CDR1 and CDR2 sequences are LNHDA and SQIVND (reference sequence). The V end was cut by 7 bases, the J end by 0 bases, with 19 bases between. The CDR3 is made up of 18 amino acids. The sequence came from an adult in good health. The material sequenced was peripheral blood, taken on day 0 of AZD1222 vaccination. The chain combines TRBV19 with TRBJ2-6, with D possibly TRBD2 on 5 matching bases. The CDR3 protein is CASTPIEGGLSGANVLTF. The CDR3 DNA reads TGTGCCAGTACCCCCATAGAGGGCGGACTCTCTGGGGCCAACGTCCTGACTTTC.